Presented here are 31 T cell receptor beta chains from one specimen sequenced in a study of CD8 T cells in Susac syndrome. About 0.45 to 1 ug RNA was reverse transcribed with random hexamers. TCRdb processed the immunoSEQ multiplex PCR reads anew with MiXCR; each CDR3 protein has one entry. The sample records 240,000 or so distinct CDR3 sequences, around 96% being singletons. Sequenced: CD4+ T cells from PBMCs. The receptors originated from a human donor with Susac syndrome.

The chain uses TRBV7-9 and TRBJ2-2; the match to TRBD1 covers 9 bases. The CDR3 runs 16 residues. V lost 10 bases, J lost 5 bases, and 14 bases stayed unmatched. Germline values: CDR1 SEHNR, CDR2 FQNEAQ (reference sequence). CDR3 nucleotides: TGTGCCACAACCGGTACAGGGGGCCCTTTGACCGGGGAGCTGTTTTTT. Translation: CATTGTGGPLTGELFF.

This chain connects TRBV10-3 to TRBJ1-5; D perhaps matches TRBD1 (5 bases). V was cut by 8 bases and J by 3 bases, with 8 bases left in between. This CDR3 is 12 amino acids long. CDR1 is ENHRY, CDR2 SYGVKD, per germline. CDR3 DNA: TGTGCCATCGGGGGTTACAATCAGCCCCAGCATTTT. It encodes CAIGGYNQPQHF.

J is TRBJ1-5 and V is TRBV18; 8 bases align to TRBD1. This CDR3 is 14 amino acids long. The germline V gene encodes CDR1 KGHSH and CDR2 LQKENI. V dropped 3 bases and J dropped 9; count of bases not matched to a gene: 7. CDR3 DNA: TGTGCCAGCTCACCCGACAGGGGCCCTCGGCCCCAGCATTTT. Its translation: CASSPDRGPRPQHF.

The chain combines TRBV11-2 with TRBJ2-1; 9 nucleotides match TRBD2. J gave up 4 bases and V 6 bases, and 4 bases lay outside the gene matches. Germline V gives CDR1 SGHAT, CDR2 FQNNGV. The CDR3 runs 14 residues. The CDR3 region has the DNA TGTGCCAGCAGTACGACTAGCGGTTACAATGAGCAGTTCTTC. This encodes CASSTTSGYNEQFF.

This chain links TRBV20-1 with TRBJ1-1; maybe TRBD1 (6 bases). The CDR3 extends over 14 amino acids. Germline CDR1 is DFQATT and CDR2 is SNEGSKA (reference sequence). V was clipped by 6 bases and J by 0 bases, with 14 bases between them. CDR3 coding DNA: TGCAGTGCCCATGGGGGGGCGCTGAACACTGAAGCTTTCTTT. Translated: CSAHGGALNTEAFF.

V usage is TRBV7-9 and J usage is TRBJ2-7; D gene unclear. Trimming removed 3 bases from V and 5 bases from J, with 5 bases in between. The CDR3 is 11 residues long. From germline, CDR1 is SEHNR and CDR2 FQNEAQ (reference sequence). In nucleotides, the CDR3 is TGTGCCAGCAGCTTCTTACACGAGCAGTACTTC. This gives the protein CASSFLHEQYF.

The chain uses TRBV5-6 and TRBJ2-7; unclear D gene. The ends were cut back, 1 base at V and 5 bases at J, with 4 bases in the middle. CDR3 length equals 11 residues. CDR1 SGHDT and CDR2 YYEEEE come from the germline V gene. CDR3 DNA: TGTGCCAGCAGCTTGTATCACGAGCAGTACTTC. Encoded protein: CASSLYHEQYF.

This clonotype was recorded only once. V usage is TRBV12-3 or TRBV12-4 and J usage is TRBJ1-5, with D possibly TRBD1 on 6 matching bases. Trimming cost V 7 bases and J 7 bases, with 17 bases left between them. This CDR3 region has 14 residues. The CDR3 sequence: CASTTGLRGQPQHF. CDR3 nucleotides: TGTGCCAGCACCACAGGACTTAGGGGGCAGCCCCAGCATTTT.

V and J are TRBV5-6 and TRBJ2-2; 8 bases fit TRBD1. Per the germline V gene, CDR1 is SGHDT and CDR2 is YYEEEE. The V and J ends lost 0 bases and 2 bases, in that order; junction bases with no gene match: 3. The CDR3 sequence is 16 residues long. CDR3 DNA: TGTGCCAGCAGCTTGGGGACAGGGTCCAACACCGGGGAGCTGTTTTTT. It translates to CASSLGTGSNTGELFF.

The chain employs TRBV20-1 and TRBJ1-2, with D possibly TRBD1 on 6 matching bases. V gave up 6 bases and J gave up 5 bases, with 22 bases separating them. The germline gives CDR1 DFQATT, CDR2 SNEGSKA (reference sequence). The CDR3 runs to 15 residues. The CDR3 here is CSARSGQGNKYGYTF. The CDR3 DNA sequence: TGCAGTGCACGGTCTGGGCAGGGGAACAAATATGGCTACACCTTC.

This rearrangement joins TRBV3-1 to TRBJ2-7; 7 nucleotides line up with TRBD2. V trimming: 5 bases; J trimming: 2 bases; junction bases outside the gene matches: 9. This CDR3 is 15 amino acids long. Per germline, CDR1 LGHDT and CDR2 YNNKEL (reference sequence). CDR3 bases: TGTGCCAGCAGCGGGGGGGATGGATTTCCCTACGAGCAGTACTTC. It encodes CASSGGDGFPYEQYF.

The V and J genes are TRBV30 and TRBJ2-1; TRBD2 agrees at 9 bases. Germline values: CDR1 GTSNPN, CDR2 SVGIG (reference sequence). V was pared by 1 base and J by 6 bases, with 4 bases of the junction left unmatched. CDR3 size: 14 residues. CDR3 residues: CAWSGGGRGNEQFF. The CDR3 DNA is TGTGCCTGGAGTGGAGGCGGGAGGGGCAATGAGCAGTTCTTC.

CDR3 in DNA: TGCGCCAGCAGCCGGGTGGTAGGAGTGGACATACAAGAGACCCAGTACTTC. Protein sequence: CASSRVVGVDIQETQYF. V is TRBV5-1 and J is TRBJ2-5; a weak D match, TRBD1 (5 bases). The CDR3 spans 17 residues. V was shortened by 4 bases and J by 2 bases, with 21 bases between the two germline ends. CDR1 SGHRS and CDR2 YFSETQ come from the germline V gene.

CDR3 DNA sequence: TGTGCCAGCAGCTTAATAGCGGGAGTAACGAATGAGCAGTTCTTC. Translating gives CASSLIAGVTNEQFF. This chain uses TRBV11-3 with TRBJ2-1, with TRBD2 matching 9 bases. The germline gives CDR1 SGHNT, CDR2 YENEEA. J gave up 7 bases and V 2 bases, and 6 bases lay outside the gene matches. The CDR3 is 15 residues long.

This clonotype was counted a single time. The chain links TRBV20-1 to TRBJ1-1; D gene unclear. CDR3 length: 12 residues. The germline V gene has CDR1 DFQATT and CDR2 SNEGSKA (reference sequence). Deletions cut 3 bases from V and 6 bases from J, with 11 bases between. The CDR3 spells CSASRAEAEAFF. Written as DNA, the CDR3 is TGCAGTGCTAGCCGAGCGGAGGCTGAAGCTTTCTTT.

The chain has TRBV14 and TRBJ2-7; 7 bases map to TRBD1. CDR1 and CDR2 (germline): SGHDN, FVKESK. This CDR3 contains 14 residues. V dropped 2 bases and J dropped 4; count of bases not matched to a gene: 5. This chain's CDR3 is CASSQPGQPYEQYF. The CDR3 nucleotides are TGTGCCAGCAGCCAACCGGGACAGCCTTACGAGCAGTACTTC. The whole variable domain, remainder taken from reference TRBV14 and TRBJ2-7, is EAGVTQFPSHSVIEKGQTVTLRCDPISGHDNLYWYRRVMGKEIKFLLHFVKESKQDESGMPNNRFLAERTGGTYSTLKVQPAELEDSGVYFCASSQPGQPYEQYFGPGTRLTVT.

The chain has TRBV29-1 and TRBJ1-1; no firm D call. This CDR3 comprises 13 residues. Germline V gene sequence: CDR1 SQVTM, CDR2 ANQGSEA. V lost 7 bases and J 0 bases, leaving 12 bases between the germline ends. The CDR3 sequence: CSEFDVLNTEAFF. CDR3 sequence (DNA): TGCAGCGAATTTGATGTCCTGAACACTGAAGCTTTCTTT. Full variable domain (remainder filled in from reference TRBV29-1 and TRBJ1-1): SAVISQKPSRDICQRGTSLTIQCQVDSQVTMMFWYRQQPGQSLTLIATANQGSEATYESGFVIDKFPISRPNLTFSTLTVSNMSPEDSSIYLCSEFDVLNTEAFFGQGTRLTVV.

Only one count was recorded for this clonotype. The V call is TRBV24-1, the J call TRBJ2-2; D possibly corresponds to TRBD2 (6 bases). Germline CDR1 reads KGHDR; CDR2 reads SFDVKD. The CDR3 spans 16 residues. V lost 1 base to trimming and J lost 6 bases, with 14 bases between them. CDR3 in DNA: TGTGCCACCAGTGATTTTGGCAGGACTAAGTCCGGGGAGCTGTTTTTT. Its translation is CATSDFGRTKSGELFF.

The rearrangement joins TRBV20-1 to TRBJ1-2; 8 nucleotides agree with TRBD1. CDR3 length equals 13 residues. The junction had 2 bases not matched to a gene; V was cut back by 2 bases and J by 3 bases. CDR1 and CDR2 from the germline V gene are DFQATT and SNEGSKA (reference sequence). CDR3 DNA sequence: TGCAGTGCTAGAAACAGGGGGGACTATGGCTACACCTTC. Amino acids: CSARNRGDYGYTF.

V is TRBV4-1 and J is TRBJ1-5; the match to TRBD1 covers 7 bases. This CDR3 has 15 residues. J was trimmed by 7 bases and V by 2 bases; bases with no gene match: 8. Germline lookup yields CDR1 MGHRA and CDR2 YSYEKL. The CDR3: CASSQPRQGRQPQHF. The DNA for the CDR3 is TGCGCCAGCAGCCAACCGAGACAGGGACGACAGCCCCAGCATTTT.

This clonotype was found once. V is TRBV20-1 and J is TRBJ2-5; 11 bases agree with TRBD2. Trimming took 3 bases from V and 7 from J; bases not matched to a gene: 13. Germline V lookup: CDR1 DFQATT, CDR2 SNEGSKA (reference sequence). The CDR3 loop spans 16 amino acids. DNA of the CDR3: TGCAGTGCTAGGGCCTCGGGACTAGCGGCCCCCGCGACCCAGTACTTC. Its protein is CSARASGLAAPATQYF.

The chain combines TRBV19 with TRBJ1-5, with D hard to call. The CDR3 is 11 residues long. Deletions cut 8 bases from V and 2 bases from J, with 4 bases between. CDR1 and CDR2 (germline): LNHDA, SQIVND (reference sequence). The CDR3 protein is CASGGNQPQHF. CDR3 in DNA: TGTGCCAGTGGGGGCAATCAGCCCCAGCATTTT.

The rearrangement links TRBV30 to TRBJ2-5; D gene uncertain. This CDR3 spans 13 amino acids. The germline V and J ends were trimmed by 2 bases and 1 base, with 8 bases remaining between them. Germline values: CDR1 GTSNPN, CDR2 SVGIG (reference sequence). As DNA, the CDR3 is TGTGCCTGGAGTTATTCCCGCCAAGAGACCCAGTACTTC. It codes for CAWSYSRQETQYF. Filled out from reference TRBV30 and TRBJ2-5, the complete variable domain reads SQTIHQWPATLVQPVGSPLSLECTVEGTSNPNLYWYRQAAGRGLQLLFYSVGIGQISSEVPQNLSASRPQDRQFILSSKKLLLSDSGFYLCAWSYSRQETQYFGPGTRLLVL.

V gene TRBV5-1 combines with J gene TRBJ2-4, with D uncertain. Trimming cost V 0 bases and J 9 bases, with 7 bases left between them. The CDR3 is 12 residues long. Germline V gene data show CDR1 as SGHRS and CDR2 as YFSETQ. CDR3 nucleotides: TGCGCCAGCAGCTTGGAGGCAGGCATTCAGTACTTC. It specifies CASSLEAGIQYF.

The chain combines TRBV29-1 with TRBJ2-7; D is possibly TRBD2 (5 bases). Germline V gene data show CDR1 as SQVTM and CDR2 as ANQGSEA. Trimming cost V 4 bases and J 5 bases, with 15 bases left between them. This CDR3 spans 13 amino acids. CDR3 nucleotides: TGCAGCGTTGGTATCGCGGGTTTGGACGAGCAGTACTTC. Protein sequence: CSVGIAGLDEQYF.

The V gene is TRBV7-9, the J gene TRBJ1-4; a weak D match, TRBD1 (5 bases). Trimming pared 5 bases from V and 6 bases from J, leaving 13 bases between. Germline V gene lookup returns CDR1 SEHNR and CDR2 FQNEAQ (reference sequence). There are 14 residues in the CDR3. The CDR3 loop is CASSRNQGHEKLFF. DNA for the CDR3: TGTGCCAGCAGCCGTAACCAGGGCCATGAAAAACTGTTTTTT.

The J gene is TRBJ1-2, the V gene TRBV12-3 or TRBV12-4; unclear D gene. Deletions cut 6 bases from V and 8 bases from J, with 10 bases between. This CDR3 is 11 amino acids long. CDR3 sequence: CASSQTGGYTF. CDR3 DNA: TGTGCCAGCAGCCAAACCGGGGGCTACACCTTC.

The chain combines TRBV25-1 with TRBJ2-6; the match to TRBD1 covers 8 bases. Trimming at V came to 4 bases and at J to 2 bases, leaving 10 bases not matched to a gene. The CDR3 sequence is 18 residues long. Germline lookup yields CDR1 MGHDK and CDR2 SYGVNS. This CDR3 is CASSGSTGGITGANVLTF. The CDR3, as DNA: TGTGCCAGCAGTGGCTCTACAGGGGGTATAACTGGGGCCAACGTCCTGACTTTC.

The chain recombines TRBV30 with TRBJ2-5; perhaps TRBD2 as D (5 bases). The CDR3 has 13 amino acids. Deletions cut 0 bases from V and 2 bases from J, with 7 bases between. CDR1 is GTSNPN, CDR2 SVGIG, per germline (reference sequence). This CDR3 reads CAWSVQRQETQYF. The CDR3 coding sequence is TGTGCCTGGAGTGTTCAGCGGCAAGAGACCCAGTACTTC.

CDR3 in DNA: TGTGCCAGCAGCTTCAAACAGGTCTACTACGAGCAGTACTTC. Residues: CASSFKQVYYEQYF. The chain links TRBV5-6 to TRBJ2-7; D might be TRBD1 (5 bases). The germline V gene has CDR1 SGHDT and CDR2 YYEEEE. This CDR3 spans 14 amino acids. V lost 2 bases to trimming and J lost 3 bases, with 12 bases between them.

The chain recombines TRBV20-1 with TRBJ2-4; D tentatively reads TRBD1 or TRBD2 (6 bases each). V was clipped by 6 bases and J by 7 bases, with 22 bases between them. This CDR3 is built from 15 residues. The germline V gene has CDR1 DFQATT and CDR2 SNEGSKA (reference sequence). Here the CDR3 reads CSASSASGAGNIQYF. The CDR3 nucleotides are TGCAGTGCCAGTTCAGCGTCGGGGGCTGGGAACATTCAGTACTTC.